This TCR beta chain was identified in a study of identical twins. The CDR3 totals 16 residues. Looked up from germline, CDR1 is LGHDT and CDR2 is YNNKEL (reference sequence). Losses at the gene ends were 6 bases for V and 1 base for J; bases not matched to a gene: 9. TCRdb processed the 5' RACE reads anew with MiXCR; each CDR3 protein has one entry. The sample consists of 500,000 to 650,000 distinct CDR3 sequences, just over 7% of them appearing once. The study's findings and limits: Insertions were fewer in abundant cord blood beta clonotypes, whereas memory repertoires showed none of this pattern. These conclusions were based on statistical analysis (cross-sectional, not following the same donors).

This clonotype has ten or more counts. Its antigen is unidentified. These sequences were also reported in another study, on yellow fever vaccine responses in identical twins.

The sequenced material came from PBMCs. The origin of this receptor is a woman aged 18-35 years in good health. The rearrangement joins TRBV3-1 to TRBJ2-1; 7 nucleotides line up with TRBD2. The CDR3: CASRPKLATSYNEQFF. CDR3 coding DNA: TGTGCCAGCAGACCTAAACTAGCGACGTCCTACAATGAGCAGTTCTTC.